These 18 T cell receptor beta chains were all obtained from the same sample, sequenced in a study. TCRdb re-called the 5' RACE reads through MiXCR, storing one row per CDR3 protein. The sample lists tens of thousands of distinct CDR3 sequences, 22% occurring once. The sequenced sample was memory CD4+ T cells sorted from a lymph node. The subset denotes: memory CD4+ T cells, CD4+CD45RO+CD25-. The receptors were sampled from a female donor with breast cancer.

This chain uses TRBV6-5 with TRBJ2-1; unclear D gene. The CDR3 is 13 amino acids. The V gene's germline CDR1 is MNHEY and CDR2 SVGAGI. Trimming stripped 5 bases from V and 5 bases from J, with 10 bases between. This CDR3 is CASSEHRNNEQFF. CDR3 DNA: TGTGCCAGCAGTGAGCATAGAAACAATGAGCAGTTCTTC.

This clonotype occurred many times. The rearrangement uses TRBV7-9 and TRBJ2-3, with 8 bases aligning to TRBD1. Germline V CDR1 and CDR2: SEHNR, FQNEAQ (reference sequence). The CDR3 runs to 14 residues. The V segment lost 5 bases and the J segment 3 bases; nucleotides outside the gene matches: 4. CDR3 DNA sequence: TGTGCCAGCAGCGCGGACAGGGCAACAGATACGCAGTATTTT. Protein: CASSADRATDTQYF.

V and J are TRBV4-1 and TRBJ2-3; possible D gene TRBD2, 6 bases. Germline V gene sequence: CDR1 MGHRA, CDR2 YSYEKL. V lost 4 bases, J lost 3 bases, and 11 bases lay in between. This CDR3 has 14 residues. The CDR3: CASSLAETTDTQYF. The DNA of the CDR3 is TGCGCCAGCAGCCTAGCGGAAACAACAGATACGCAGTATTTT.

This clonotype was seen a few times. The chain employs TRBV20-1 and TRBJ1-5; the D is unclear. The germline CDR1 and CDR2 sequences are DFQATT and SNEGSKA (reference sequence). V lost 5 bases and J lost 4, with 12 bases in between. The length of the CDR3 is 13 residues. The CDR3 reads CSASRRLNQPQHF. In DNA form, the CDR3 reads TGCAGTGCTTCACGACGGCTGAATCAGCCCCAGCATTTT.

The chain uses TRBV7-2 and TRBJ1-2, with 9 bases fitting TRBD1. The CDR3 totals 14 residues. V dropped 4 bases and J dropped 4; count of bases not matched to a gene: 4. Per the germline V gene, CDR1 is SGHTA and CDR2 is FQGNSA. The CDR3 region has the DNA TGTGCCAGCAGCTCCTACAGGGGGCCCTATGGCTACACCTTC. Encoded protein: CASSSYRGPYGYTF.

There are a few counts of this clonotype. The CDR3 DNA follows: TGCGCCAGCAGTCACAGGCTTGGGGATGAAAAACTGTTTTTT. It specifies CASSHRLGDEKLFF. The chain employs TRBV4-1 and TRBJ1-4; possibly TRBD1 for D (5 bases). The CDR3 consists of 14 residues. The V end lost 6 bases, the J end lost 6 bases, and 14 bases lay between the germline ends. Germline lookup yields CDR1 MGHRA and CDR2 YSYEKL.

This chain links TRBV6-1 with TRBJ1-5, with 7 bases fitting TRBD1. After removal of 6 bases from V and 7 bases from J, the junction contained 9 bases not matched to a gene. Germline V gene data show CDR1 as MNHNS and CDR2 as SASEGT. This CDR3 region has 14 residues. CDR3 DNA: TGTGCCAGCAGCTACGACAGGGAAAAACAGCCCCAGCATTTT. Translated: CASSYDREKQPQHF.

As for this clonotype: The junction and the germline gene differ at one end; a read error may be behind it. V gene TRBV5-5 combines with J gene TRBJ2-7, with 11 bases lining up with TRBD2. The germline gives CDR1 SGHKS, CDR2 YYEKEE (reference sequence). The CDR3 contains 14 residues. The CDR3 sequence: CASSLQTSGRELYF. The CDR3 nucleotides read TGTGCCAGCAGCTTGCAAACTAGCGGGAGAGAGCTGTACTTC.

This chain uses TRBV5-4 with TRBJ1-5; D remains unclear. The CDR3 consists of 17 residues. From germline, CDR1 is SGHNT and CDR2 YYREEE (reference sequence). Trimming removed 5 bases at V and 4 bases at J, with 22 bases between. The CDR3 coding sequence is TGTGCCAGCAGTGAAAGGTGGATGGCTCCGTTGAATCAGCCCCAGCATTTT. Amino acid sequence: CASSERWMAPLNQPQHF.

In this sample, this clonotype turned up a few times. The V gene is TRBV5-1, the J gene TRBJ2-3; 8 positions match TRBD2. The CDR3 runs 16 residues. After removal of 4 bases from V and 2 bases from J, the junction contained 9 bases not matched to a gene. Germline CDR1 and CDR2: SGHRS and YFSETQ. CDR3 sequence reads: CASSSDGRAFTDTQYF. The CDR3 DNA reads TGCGCCAGCAGCAGTGACGGGAGGGCCTTCACAGATACGCAGTATTTT.

This clonotype was observed a few times. V is TRBV20-1 and J is TRBJ1-3, with TRBD1 identical over 8 bases. J was trimmed by 2 bases and V by 4 bases; bases with no gene match: 4. Germline CDR1 reads DFQATT; CDR2 reads SNEGSKA (reference sequence). The CDR3 is 14 amino acids. CDR3: CSAIGQGPGNTIYF. CDR3 in DNA: TGCAGTGCTATCGGACAGGGCCCTGGAAACACCATATATTTT.

The chain links TRBV28 to TRBJ1-1, with a tentative D call TRBD1 (6 bases). Trimming stripped 4 bases from V and 2 bases from J, with 14 bases between. The CDR3 covers 15 residues. Germline loops: CDR1 MDHEN, CDR2 SYDVKM. The CDR3 DNA follows: TGTGCCAGCAGTTCGCCGAGGGGGACTAACACTGAAGCTTTCTTT. Its translation is CASSSPRGTNTEAFF. Filled out from reference TRBV28 and TRBJ1-1, the complete variable domain reads DVKVTQSSRYLVKRTGEKVFLECVQDMDHENMFWYRQDPGLGLRLIYFSYDVKMKEKGDIPEGYSVSREKKERFSLILESASTNQTSMYLCASSSPRGTNTEAFFGQGTRLTVV.

This clonotype has a handful of counts. The chain uses TRBV7-8 and TRBJ1-2; TRBD1 aligns across 8 bases. The CDR3 sequence is 15 residues long. Germline V gives CDR1 SGHVS, CDR2 FQNEAQ. The trim removed 1 base at V and 6 bases at J, leaving 7 bases unmatched. In nucleotides, the CDR3 is TGTGCCAGCAGCTTAGTACGACAGGGGAAGGATGGCTACACCTTC. This gives the protein CASSLVRQGKDGYTF.

Many counts were recorded for this clonotype. J is TRBJ1-5 and V is TRBV20-1; 8 bases are a match to TRBD1. V lost 5 bases, J lost 4 bases, and 13 bases stayed unmatched. Germline V lookup: CDR1 DFQATT, CDR2 SNEGSKA (reference sequence). The CDR3 runs 16 residues. This chain's CDR3 is CSASTLDRGRNQPQHF. The CDR3 bases are TGCAGTGCTTCAACCTTAGACAGGGGAAGAAATCAGCCCCAGCATTTT.

The V and J genes are TRBV20-1 and TRBJ2-1; 13 bases fit TRBD2. The CDR3 covers 15 residues. V was clipped by 6 bases and J by 2 bases; unmatched bases: 4. Germline assignment: CDR1 DFQATT and CDR2 SNEGSKA (reference sequence). DNA for the CDR3: TGCAGTGCAAGGACTAGCGGGAGCCCCTACAATGAGCAGTTCTTC. This translates into CSARTSGSPYNEQFF.

J is TRBJ2-5 and V is TRBV19; no clear D. CDR1 is LNHDA, CDR2 SQIVND, per germline (reference sequence). V dropped 10 bases and J dropped 3 bases, with 15 bases sitting between them. CDR3 size: 13 residues. The CDR3 DNA is TGTGCCACCCAAAGCCCGACGAAAGAGACCCAGTACTTC. This codes for CATQSPTKETQYF.

V and J are TRBV5-6 and TRBJ1-1, with 7 bases fitting TRBD1. Germline CDR1 SGHDT, CDR2 YYEEEE. The junction had 9 bases not matched to a gene; V was cut back by 6 bases and J by 7 bases. There are 13 residues in the CDR3. The CDR3 loop reads CASTRLSGGEAFF. In nucleotides, the CDR3 is TGTGCCAGCACCCGGTTATCAGGGGGTGAAGCTTTCTTT. The entire variable domain, with the rest obtained from reference TRBV5-6 and TRBJ1-1, is as follows: DAGVTQSPTHLIKTRGQQVTLRCSPKSGHDTVSWYQQALGQGPQFIFQYYEEEERQRGNFPDRFSGHQFPNYSSELNVNALLLGDSALYLCASTRLSGGEAFFGQGTRLTVV.

This sequence joins TRBV5-1 and TRBJ2-7; weak D call: TRBD2 (5 bases). CDR1 SGHRS and CDR2 YFSETQ come from the germline V gene. Trimming took 3 bases from V and 3 from J, leaving 13 bases between them. The length of the CDR3 is 14 residues. For the CDR3, the DNA is TGCGCCAGCAGCTCCTCAGGACTCCACTACGAGCAGTACTTC. Translation gives CASSSSGLHYEQYF.